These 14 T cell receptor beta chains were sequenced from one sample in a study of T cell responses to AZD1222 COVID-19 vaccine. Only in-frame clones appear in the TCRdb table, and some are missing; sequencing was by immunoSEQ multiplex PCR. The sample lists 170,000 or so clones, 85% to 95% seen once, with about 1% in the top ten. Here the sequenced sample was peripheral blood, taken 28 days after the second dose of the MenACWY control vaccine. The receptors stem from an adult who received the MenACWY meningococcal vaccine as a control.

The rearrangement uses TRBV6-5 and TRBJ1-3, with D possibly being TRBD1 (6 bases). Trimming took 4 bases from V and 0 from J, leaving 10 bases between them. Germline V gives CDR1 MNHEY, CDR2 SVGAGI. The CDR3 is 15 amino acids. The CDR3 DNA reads TGTGCCAGCAGTTCCGGGACACGCTCTGGAAACACCATATATTTT. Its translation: CASSSGTRSGNTIYF.

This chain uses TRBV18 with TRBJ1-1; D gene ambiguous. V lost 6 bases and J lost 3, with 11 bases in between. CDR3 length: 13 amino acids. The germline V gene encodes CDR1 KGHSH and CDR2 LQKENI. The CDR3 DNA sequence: TGTGCCAGCTCTATGGAGGAGGACACTGAAGCTTTCTTT. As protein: CASSMEEDTEAFF.

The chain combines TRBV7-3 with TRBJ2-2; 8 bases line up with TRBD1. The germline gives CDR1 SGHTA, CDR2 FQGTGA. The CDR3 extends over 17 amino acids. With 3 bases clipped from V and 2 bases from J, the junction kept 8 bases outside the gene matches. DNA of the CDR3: TGTGCCAGCAGCTTCAGGGGGCTCCGCATTAACACCGGGGAGCTGTTTTTT. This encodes CASSFRGLRINTGELFF.

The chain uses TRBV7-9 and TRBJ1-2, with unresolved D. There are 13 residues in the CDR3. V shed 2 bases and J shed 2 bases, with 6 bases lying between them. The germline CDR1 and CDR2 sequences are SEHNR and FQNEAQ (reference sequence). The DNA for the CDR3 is TGTGCCAGCAGCTTAACAGCAAACTATGGCTACACCTTC. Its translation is CASSLTANYGYTF.

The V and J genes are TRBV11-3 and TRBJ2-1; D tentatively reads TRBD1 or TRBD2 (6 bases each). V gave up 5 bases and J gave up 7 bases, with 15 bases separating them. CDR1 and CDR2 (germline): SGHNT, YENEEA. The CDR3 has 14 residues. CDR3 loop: CASSPRRGDNEQFF. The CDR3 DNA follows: TGTGCCAGCAGCCCACGAAGGGGGGATAATGAGCAGTTCTTC.

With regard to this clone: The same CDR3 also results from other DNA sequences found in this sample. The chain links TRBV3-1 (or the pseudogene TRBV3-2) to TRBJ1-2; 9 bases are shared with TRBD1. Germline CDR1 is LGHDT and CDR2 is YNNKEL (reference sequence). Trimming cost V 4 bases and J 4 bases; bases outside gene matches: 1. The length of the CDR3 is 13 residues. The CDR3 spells CASSPTGGYGYTF. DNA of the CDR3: TGTGCCAGCAGCCCGACAGGGGGCTATGGCTACACCTTC.

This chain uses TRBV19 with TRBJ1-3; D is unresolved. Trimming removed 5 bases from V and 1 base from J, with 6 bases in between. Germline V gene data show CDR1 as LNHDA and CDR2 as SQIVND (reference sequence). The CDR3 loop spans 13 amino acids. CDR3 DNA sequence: TGTGCCAGTAGTGTGTGGTCTGGAAACACCATATATTTT. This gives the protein CASSVWSGNTIYF.

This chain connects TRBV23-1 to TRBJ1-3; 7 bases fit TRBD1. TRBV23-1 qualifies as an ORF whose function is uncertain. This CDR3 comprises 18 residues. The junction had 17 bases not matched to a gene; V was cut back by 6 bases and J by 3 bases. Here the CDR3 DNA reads TGCGCCAGCAGCCCCCAATCGGCCAGGGGGGCTGTTGGAAACACCATATATTTT. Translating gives CASSPQSARGAVGNTIYF.

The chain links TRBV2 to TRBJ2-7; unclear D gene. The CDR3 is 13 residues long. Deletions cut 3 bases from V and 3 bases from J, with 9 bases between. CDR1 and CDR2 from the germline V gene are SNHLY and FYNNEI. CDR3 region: CASSEQGLYEQYF. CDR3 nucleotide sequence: TGTGCCAGCAGTGAGCAAGGCCTCTACGAGCAGTACTTC.

The CDR3 sequence is CASSPDRVRTEAFF. CDR3 bases: TGTGCCAGCAGTCCGGACAGGGTTAGGACTGAAGCTTTCTTT. The V gene is TRBV27, the J gene TRBJ1-1, with 8 bases identical to TRBD1. J was trimmed by 5 bases and V by 5 bases; bases with no gene match: 7. The CDR3 covers 14 residues. Germline CDR1 and CDR2: MNHEY and SMNVEV (reference sequence).

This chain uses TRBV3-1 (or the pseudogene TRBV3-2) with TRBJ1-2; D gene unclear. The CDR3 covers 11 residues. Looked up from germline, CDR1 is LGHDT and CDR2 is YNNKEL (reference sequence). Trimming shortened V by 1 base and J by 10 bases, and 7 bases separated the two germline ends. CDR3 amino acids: CASSQARIYTF. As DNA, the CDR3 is TGTGCCAGCAGCCAAGCGCGTATCTACACCTTC.

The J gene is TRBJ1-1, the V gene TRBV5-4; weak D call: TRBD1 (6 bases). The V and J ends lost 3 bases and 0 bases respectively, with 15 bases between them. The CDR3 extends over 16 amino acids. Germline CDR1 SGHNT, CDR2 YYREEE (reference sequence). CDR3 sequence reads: CASSSGTQVMNTEAFF. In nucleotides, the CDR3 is TGTGCCAGCAGCTCCGGGACACAAGTCATGAACACTGAAGCTTTCTTT.

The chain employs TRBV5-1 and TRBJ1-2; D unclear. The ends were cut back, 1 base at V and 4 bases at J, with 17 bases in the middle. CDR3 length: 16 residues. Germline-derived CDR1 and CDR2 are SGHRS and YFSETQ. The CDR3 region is CASSLKAMGPGYGYTF. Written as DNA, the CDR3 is TGCGCCAGCAGCTTGAAAGCGATGGGCCCCGGCTATGGCTACACCTTC.

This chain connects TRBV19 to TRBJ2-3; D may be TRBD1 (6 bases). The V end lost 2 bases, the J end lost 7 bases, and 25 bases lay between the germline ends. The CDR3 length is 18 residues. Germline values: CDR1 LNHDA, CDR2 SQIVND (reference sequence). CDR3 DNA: TGTGCCAGTAGTATACCCCAGAGAAGGACAGCTCTCCCACATACGCAGTATTTT. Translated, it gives CASSIPQRRTALPHTQYF.